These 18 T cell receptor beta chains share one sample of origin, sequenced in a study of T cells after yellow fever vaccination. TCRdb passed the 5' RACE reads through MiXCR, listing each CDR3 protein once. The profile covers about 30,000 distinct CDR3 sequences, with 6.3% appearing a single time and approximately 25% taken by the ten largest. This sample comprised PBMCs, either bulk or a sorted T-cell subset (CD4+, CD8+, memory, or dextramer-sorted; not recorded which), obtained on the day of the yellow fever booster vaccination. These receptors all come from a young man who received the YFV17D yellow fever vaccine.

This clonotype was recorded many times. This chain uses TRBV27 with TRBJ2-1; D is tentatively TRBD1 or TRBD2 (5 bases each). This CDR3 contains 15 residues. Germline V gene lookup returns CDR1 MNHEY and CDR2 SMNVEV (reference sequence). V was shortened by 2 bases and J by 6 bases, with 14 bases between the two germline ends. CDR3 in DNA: TGTGCCAGCAGTTTAGGGGGACCAGCCTCCAATGAGCAGTTCTTC. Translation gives CASSLGGPASNEQFF.

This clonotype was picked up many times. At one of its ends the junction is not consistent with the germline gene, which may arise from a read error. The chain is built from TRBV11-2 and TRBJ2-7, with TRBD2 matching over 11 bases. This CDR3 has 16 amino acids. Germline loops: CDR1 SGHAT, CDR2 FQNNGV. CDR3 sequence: CASSPMTSGISNEQYF. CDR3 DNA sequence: TGTGCCAGCAGCCCGATGACTAGCGGGATCTCCAACGAGCAGTACTTC.

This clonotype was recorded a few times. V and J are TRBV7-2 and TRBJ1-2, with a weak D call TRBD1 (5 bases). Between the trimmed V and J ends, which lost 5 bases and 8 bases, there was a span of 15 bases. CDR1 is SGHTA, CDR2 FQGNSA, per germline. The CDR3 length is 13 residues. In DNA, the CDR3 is TGTGCCAGCAGCATATGGACATATCAAGGCTACACCTTC. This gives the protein CASSIWTYQGYTF.

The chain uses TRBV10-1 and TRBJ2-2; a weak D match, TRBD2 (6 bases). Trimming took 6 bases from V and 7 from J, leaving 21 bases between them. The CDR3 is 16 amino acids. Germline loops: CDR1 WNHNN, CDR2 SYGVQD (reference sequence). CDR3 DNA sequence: TGCGCCAGCAGCTCCACGGACTATGGCTCGGGCGGGGAGCTGTTTTTT. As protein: CASSSTDYGSGGELFF.

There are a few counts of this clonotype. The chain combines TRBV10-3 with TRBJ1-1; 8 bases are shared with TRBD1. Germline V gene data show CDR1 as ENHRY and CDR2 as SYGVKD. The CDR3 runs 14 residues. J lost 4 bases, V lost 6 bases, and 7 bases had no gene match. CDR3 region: CAISRGPLGTEAFF. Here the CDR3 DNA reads TGTGCCATCAGCAGGGGGCCTTTGGGCACTGAAGCTTTCTTT.

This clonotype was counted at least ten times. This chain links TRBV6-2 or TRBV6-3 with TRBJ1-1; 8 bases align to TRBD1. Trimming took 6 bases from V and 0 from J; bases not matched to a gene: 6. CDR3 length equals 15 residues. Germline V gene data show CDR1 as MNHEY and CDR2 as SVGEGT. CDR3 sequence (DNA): TGTGCCAGCAGGCGGACAGGGACCATGAACACTGAAGCTTTCTTT. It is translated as CASRRTGTMNTEAFF.

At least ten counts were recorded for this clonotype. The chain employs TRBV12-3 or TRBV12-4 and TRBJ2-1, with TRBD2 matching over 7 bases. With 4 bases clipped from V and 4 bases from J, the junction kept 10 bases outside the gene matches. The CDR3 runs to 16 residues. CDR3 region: CASSSPTSPTYNEQFF. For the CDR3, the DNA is TGTGCCAGCAGTTCTCCGACTAGCCCTACGTACAATGAGCAGTTCTTC.

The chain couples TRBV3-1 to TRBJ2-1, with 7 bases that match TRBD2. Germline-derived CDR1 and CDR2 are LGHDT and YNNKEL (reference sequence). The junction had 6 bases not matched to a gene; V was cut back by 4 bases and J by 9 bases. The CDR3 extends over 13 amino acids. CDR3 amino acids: CASSRGGTAEQFF. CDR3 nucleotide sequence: TGTGCCAGCAGCCGGGGGGGGACGGCTGAGCAGTTCTTC.

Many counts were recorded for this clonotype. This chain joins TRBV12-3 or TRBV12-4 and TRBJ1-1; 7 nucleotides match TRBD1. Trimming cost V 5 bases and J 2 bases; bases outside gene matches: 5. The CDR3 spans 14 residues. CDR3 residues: CASSTRTGNTEAFF. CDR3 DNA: TGTGCCAGCAGTACCCGGACAGGAAACACTGAAGCTTTCTTT.

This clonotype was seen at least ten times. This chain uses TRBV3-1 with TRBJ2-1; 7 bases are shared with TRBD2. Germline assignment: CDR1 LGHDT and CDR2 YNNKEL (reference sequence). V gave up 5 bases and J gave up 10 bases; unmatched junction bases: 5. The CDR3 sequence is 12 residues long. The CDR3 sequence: CASSIPGLEQFF. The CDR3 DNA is TGTGCCAGCAGCATCCCGGGACTAGAGCAGTTCTTC.

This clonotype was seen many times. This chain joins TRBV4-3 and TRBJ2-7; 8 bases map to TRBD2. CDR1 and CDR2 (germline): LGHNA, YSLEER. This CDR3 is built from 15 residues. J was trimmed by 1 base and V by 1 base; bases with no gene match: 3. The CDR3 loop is CASSQAGGPSYEQYF. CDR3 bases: TGCGCCAGCAGCCAAGCGGGAGGGCCTTCCTACGAGCAGTACTTC.

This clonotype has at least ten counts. CDR3 DNA: TGCGCCAGCAGCTTGGGACTAGCCGGTGAGCAGTTCTTC. Its protein is CASSLGLAGEQFF. This chain connects TRBV5-1 to TRBJ2-1; TRBD2 agrees at 7 bases. The CDR3 contains 13 residues. Losses at the gene ends were 0 bases for V and 9 bases for J; bases not matched to a gene: 3. The V gene's germline CDR1 is SGHRS and CDR2 YFSETQ.

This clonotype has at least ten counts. The CDR3 bases are TGTGCCAGCAGCTTAGCAGGGGGCGCTTTTGGCTACACCTTC. The encoded protein is CASSLAGGAFGYTF. This chain uses TRBV7-9 with TRBJ1-2; 7 bases map to TRBD1. Trimming at V came to 0 bases and at J to 7 bases, leaving 5 bases not matched to a gene. Per the germline V gene, CDR1 is SEHNR and CDR2 is FQNEAQ (reference sequence). The CDR3 loop spans 14 amino acids.

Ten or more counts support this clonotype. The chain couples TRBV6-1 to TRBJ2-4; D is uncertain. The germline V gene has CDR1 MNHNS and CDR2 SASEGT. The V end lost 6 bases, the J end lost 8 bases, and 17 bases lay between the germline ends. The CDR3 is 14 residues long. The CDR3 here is CASRKRQARDIQYF. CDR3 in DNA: TGTGCCAGCAGAAAAAGACAAGCTCGGGACATTCAGTACTTC.

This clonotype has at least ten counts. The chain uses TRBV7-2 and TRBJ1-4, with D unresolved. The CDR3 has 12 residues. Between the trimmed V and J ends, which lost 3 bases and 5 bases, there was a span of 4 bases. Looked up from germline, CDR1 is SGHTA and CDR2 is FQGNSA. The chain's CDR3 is CASSFQNEKLFF. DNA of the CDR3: TGTGCCAGCAGCTTCCAAAATGAAAAACTGTTTTTT. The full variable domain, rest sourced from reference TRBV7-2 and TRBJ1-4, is GAGVSQSPSNKVTEKGKDVELRCDPISGHTALYWYRQSLGQGLEFLIYFQGNSAPDKSGLPSDRFSAERTGGSVSTLTIQRTQQEDSAVYLCASSFQNEKLFFGSGTQLSVL.

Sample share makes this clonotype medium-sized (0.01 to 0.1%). This chain's CDR3 is CASSLRPPEHQETQYF. The CDR3 DNA sequence: TGCGCCAGCAGCTTAAGGCCACCGGAGCACCAAGAGACCCAGTACTTC. This sequence joins TRBV5-1 and TRBJ2-5, with D hard to call. The germline gives CDR1 SGHRS, CDR2 YFSETQ. V lost 2 bases and J 0 bases, leaving 14 bases between the germline ends. This CDR3 is built from 16 residues.

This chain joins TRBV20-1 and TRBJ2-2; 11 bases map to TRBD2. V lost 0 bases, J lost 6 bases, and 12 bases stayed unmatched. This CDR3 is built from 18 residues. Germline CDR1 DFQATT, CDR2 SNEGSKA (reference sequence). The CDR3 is CSARDRGVLAGVSGELFF. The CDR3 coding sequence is TGCAGTGCTAGAGATCGGGGGGTACTAGCGGGGGTATCCGGGGAGCTGTTTTTT.

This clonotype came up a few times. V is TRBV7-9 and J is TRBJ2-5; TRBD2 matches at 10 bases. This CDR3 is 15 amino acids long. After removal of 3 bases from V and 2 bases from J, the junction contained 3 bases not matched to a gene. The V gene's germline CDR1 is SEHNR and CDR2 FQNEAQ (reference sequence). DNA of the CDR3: TGTGCCAGCAGCTTGGCGACTAGCGGGCAAGAGACCCAGTACTTC. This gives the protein CASSLATSGQETQYF.